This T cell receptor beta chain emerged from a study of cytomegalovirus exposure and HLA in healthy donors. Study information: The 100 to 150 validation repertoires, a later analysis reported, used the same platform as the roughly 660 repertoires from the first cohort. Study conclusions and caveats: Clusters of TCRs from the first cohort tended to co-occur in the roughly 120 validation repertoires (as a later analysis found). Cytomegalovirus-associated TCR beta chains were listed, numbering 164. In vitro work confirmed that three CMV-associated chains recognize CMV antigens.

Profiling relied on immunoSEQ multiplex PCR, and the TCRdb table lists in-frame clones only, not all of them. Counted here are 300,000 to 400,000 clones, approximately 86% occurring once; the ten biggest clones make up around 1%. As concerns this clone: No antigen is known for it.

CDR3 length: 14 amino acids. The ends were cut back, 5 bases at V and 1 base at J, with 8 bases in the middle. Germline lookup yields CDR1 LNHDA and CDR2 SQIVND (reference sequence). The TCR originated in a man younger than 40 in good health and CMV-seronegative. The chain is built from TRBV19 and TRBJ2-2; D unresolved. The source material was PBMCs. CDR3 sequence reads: CASSAAKNTGELFF. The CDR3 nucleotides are TGTGCCAGTAGTGCGGCAAAGAACACCGGGGAGCTGTTTTTT. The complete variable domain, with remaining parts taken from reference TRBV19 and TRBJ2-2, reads DGGITQSPKYLFRKEGQNVTLSCEQNLNHDAMYWYRQDPGQGLRLIYYSQIVNDFQKGDIAEGYSVSREKKESFPLTVTSAQKNPTAFYLCASSAAKNTGELFFGEGSRLTVL.